This entry describes one T cell receptor beta chain. This clonotype was recorded at least ten times. The target of this receptor is not known. Base qualities are missing; no much larger clone stands one base away. The germline V gene encodes CDR1 MNHEY and CDR2 SVGEGT. Measured from the cysteine to the phenylalanine, the CDR3 is 15 residues long. The retained sequence is limited to the CDR3, 45 bases, with the frame set at the first base. V drops 1 base and J drops 4 bases, leaving 13 bases in between. This sample stems from a study of T cells in Graves' hyperthyroidism and ophthalmopathy (dated by TCRdb to the late 2010s). As for the study more broadly: Peripheral blood samples were taken at initial diagnosis, before any treatment was given. To identify distinguishing TCR V-J signatures, a discovery cohort of some 100 patients was used, comprising 43 with Graves' ophthalmopathy and 57 with stable Graves' hyperthyroidism. Whether ophthalmopathy could be predicted prospectively was tested in an independent validation cohort made up of about 20 hyperthyroidism patients plus 17 patients who later progressed to ophthalmopathy. The 100 or so discovery patients were randomly split 7:3 into training and test sets. In roughly six Graves' hyperthyroidism patients, the study also compared T-cell repertoires from thyroid tissue with T-cell repertoires from blood. Following sampling, methimazole starting at 30 mg daily was given to hyperthyroidism patients, and high-dose intravenous methylprednisolone was given to ophthalmopathy patients. TCR Vbeta CDR3 sequencing of 140 or so peripheral blood samples (over 40 ophthalmopathy, 75 or so hyperthyroidism and roughly 17 progressor patients) is reported in the paper.

Broad study findings and their caveats: In cross-validation, a model built on a 13 V-J signature told ophthalmopathy apart from stable hyperthyroidism with under 90% sensitivity and around 84% specificity, and in testing the same model reached 80%/75%. Most expanded thyroid clonotypes (frequency above 0.001) were also detected in blood, a finding suggesting that blood repertoires may reflect thyroid immune responses. In validation, the model predicted progression to ophthalmopathy a median of roughly six months before onset, with roughly 71% sensitivity and roughly 79% specificity. Sample size was not statistically predetermined, and blinding of investigators to group allocation was not performed.

Hyperthyroidism patients were newly diagnosed, had a disease duration of under 2 months, and were aged 18 to 65 years. Any patient with an uncontrolled infection, another autoimmune disease, pregnancy or lactation was excluded. Diagnoses were based on clinical symptoms, serum thyroxine and TRAb, thyroid ultrasound and orbital computed tomography. Blood from progressor patients was collected at the time of first diagnosis with hyperthyroidism, before any ophthalmopathy symptoms had appeared. PBMCs were isolated from 7.5 to 10 ml of fresh peripheral blood by Ficoll-Paque density gradient centrifugation. Patients classed as progressors first received a Graves' hyperthyroidism diagnosis and then went on to develop ophthalmopathy during follow-up. Total RNA was extracted with Trizol reagent, and quality was checked on an Agilent 2100 Bioanalyzer. The TCR beta CDR3 regions were amplified from the RNA transcripts. For the first round of RT-PCR on the TCR CDR3, the HTBI primer set was used together with the Qiagen OneStep RT-PCR kit. Libraries were constructed in a second round of multiplex PCR, after which size selection and purification were carried out. The libraries were sequenced on an Illumina HiSeq2000 using paired-end 100 bp reads. In the original analysis: SOAPnuke was used to process the raw data, throwing out any read that contained adapters or uncalled bases, had a mean Phred below 15, or lacked an exact constant-primer or identifier match. High-quality paired reads were merged with COPE v1.2.5, and unique nucleotide sequences were defined as clonotypes. MiTCR v1.1 was used to align clonotypes to the IMGT TRBV, TRBD and TRBJ reference segments. The analysis included only V-J combinations with a frequency above 0.0001, which together covered around 99% of the repertoires. A TCS score was defined as the ratio between F50 (clonal expansion) and ExV (chaos), using BLOSUM62-based TCRdist between CDR3 peptides within each V-J. Welch's t-statistics and random forest reduced roughly 530 V-J features to 13, which were used in a naive Bayes classifier (R e1071). TCRdb ran its own pipeline on the public reads, namely fastp trimming at Q25 and MiXCR clone calling, and kept in-frame beta chains. Records with the same CDR3 protein are collapsed into one entry carrying the most frequent genes and DNA. TCRdb, rather than the study authors, made the V and J calls. Present in this sample are roughly 260,000 distinct CDR3 sequences, about 14% of which were seen just once. The top ten clones comprise 13% of the sample.

This sequence originates from a woman aged 40 to 50 with Graves' hyperthyroidism that later progressed to Graves' ophthalmopathy. The sequence is built from TRBV6-2 or TRBV6-3 and TRBJ1-2; no D segment can be confidently identified. The source material was blood. The DNA sequence is as follows: TGTGCCAGCAGTTACTACCTCAGCAGCTCCTATGGCTACACCTTC. Its protein reads: CASSYYLSSSYGYTF.